This is a list of T cell receptor beta chains from one sample in a study of blood T cell repertoires in COVID-19. Clones were read by immunoSEQ multiplex PCR, and TCRdb kept only the in-frame ones, dropping some. The table shows just over 15,000 clones, with around 86% occurring only once. The sequencing sample was made of peripheral blood. These receptors originate from an older man with active or convalescent COVID-19. Each CDR3 is given with its conserved first and last residue. A D gene is named only where the DNA matches it firmly. Only part of the rows carry a size: once, few, many, or a class if the clone is expanded.

j_gene: TRBJ2-7; d_gene: -; abundance: -; v_gene: TRBV19; CDR3aa: CASSIVATAAYEQYF; CDR3nt: TGTGCCAGTAGTATAGTGGCGACAGCCGCCTACGAGCAGTACTTC
j_gene: TRBJ1-1; d_gene: -; abundance: -; v_gene: TRBV6-4; CDR3aa: CASRPGRTSSEAFF; CDR3nt: TGTGCCAGCAGGCCCGGAAGGACATCATCTGAAGCTTTCTTT
j_gene: TRBJ2-7; d_gene: -; abundance: -; v_gene: TRBV3-1/TRBV3-2; CDR3aa: CASSQDRYEQYF; CDR3nt: TGTGCCAGCAGCCAAGACAGGTACGAGCAGTACTTC
j_gene: TRBJ1-2; d_gene: -; abundance: -; v_gene: TRBV7-8; CDR3aa: CASSPDRNYGYTF; CDR3nt: TGTGCCAGCAGCCCCGACAGGAACTATGGCTACACCTTC
j_gene: TRBJ2-7; d_gene: -; abundance: -; v_gene: TRBV5-1; CDR3aa: CASSLKDSPYEQYF; CDR3nt: TGCGCCAGCAGCTTGAAGGACAGCCCCTACGAGCAGTACTTC
j_gene: TRBJ2-1; d_gene: -; abundance: -; v_gene: TRBV11-3; CDR3aa: CASSPGRGGSNEQFF; CDR3nt: TGTGCCAGCAGCCCGGGGAGGGGGGGTTCTAATGAGCAGTTCTTC
j_gene: TRBJ2-3; d_gene: -; abundance: -; v_gene: TRBV4-1; CDR3aa: CASSQASVGTDTQYF; CDR3nt: TGCGCCAGCAGCCAAGCCTCTGTCGGCACAGATACGCAGTATTTT
j_gene: TRBJ1-2; d_gene: -; abundance: few; v_gene: TRBV28; CDR3aa: CASSFKDRFSGYTF; CDR3nt: TGTGCCAGCAGTTTCAAAGACAGGTTCAGTGGCTACACCTTC
j_gene: TRBJ1-4; d_gene: -; abundance: few; v_gene: TRBV2; CDR3aa: CASSESSEKLFF; CDR3nt: TGTGCCAGCAGCGAGTCTTCGGAAAAACTGTTTTTT
j_gene: TRBJ2-7; d_gene: TRBD2; abundance: -; v_gene: TRBV19; CDR3aa: CASSRASGVYEQYF; CDR3nt: TGTGCCAGTAGTAGGGCTAGCGGGGTCTACGAGCAGTACTTC
j_gene: TRBJ1-1; d_gene: -; abundance: -; v_gene: TRBV4-1; CDR3aa: CASSQDPLVSPLRQAQSEAFF; CDR3nt: TGCGCCAGCAGCCAAGATCCTCTAGTATCCCCCCTCCGACAGGCTCAATCTGAAGCTTTCTTT
j_gene: TRBJ1-1; d_gene: -; abundance: once; v_gene: TRBV19; CDR3aa: CASSIGQFTEAFF; CDR3nt: TGTGCCAGTAGTATAGGACAGTTCACTGAAGCTTTCTTT
j_gene: TRBJ2-2; d_gene: -; abundance: -; v_gene: TRBV9; CDR3aa: CASSEKDVKTGTGELFF; CDR3nt: TGTGCCAGCAGCGAAAAGGATGTGAAAACGGGCACCGGGGAGCTGTTTTTT
j_gene: TRBJ2-2; d_gene: TRBD2; abundance: -; v_gene: TRBV7-9; CDR3aa: CASSLVAAGGLTGELFF; CDR3nt: TGTGCCAGCAGCTTAGTGGCAGCGGGGGGGCTCACCGGGGAGCTGTTTTTT
j_gene: TRBJ2-3; d_gene: TRBD1; abundance: -; v_gene: TRBV7-9; CDR3aa: CASSLAQGTETDTQYF; CDR3nt: TGTGCCAGCAGCTTAGCCCAAGGGACAGAGACAGATACGCAGTATTTT
j_gene: TRBJ1-2; d_gene: -; abundance: -; v_gene: TRBV3-1/TRBV3-2; CDR3aa: CASSQDLRLPGYGYTF; CDR3nt: TGTGCCAGCAGCCAAGATCTCCGACTCCCCGGCTATGGCTACACCTTC
j_gene: TRBJ1-1; d_gene: -; abundance: -; v_gene: TRBV7-2; CDR3aa: CASKLRGGSEAFF; CDR3nt: TGTGCCAGCAAACTTAGGGGGGGGTCTGAAGCTTTCTTT
j_gene: TRBJ1-1; d_gene: -; abundance: once; v_gene: TRBV5-1; CDR3aa: CASSPRGTEAFF; CDR3nt: TGCGCCAGCTCTCCGAGGGGGACTGAAGCTTTCTTT
j_gene: TRBJ2-7; d_gene: -; abundance: -; v_gene: TRBV5-1; CDR3aa: CASSLLDIYEQYF; CDR3nt: TGCGCCAGCAGCTTGTTGGACATCTACGAGCAGTACTTC
j_gene: TRBJ2-1; d_gene: TRBD2; abundance: once; v_gene: TRBV4-2; CDR3aa: CASSPLGGVSYNEQFF; CDR3nt: TGTGCCAGCAGCCCCCTGGGAGGGGTCTCCTACAATGAGCAGTTCTTC
j_gene: TRBJ1-5; d_gene: -; abundance: -; v_gene: TRBV5-1; CDR3aa: CASSNDQGGQPQHF; CDR3nt: TGCGCCAGCAGCAACGACCAGGGAGGTCAGCCCCAGCATTTT
j_gene: TRBJ2-3; d_gene: TRBD2; abundance: -; v_gene: TRBV5-1; CDR3aa: CASGTSATDTQYF; CDR3nt: TGCGCCAGCGGGACTAGCGCCACAGATACGCAGTATTTT
j_gene: TRBJ1-3; d_gene: -; abundance: once; v_gene: TRBV5-1; CDR3aa: CASRVQGNSGNTIYF; CDR3nt: TGCGCCAGCAGGGTGCAGGGAAACTCTGGAAACACCATATATTTT
j_gene: TRBJ1-6; d_gene: -; abundance: -; v_gene: TRBV2; CDR3aa: CASTGGRGRDSPLHF; CDR3nt: TGTGCCAGCACTGGAGGCCGGGGAAGGGATTCACCCCTCCACTTT
j_gene: TRBJ1-2; d_gene: -; abundance: -; v_gene: TRBV7-6; CDR3aa: CAKRLLPQGIGYGYTF; CDR3nt: TGTGCCAAAAGACTTTTACCTCAGGGGATTGGTTATGGCTACACCTTC
j_gene: TRBJ1-3; d_gene: TRBD1; abundance: -; v_gene: TRBV6-6; CDR3aa: CASSAPGQSSGNTIYF; CDR3nt: TGTGCCAGCAGTGCTCCGGGACAGAGCTCTGGAAACACCATATATTTT
j_gene: TRBJ2-6; d_gene: TRBD1; abundance: -; v_gene: TRBV2; CDR3aa: CASSPGQGLSGANVLTF; CDR3nt: TGTGCCAGCAGCCCAGGACAGGGCCTATCTGGGGCCAACGTCCTGACTTTC
j_gene: TRBJ2-7; d_gene: TRBD1; abundance: -; v_gene: TRBV6-5; CDR3aa: CATQPGQGLGEQYF; CDR3nt: TGTGCCACCCAGCCCGGACAGGGCCTGGGGGAGCAGTACTTC
j_gene: TRBJ1-1; d_gene: -; abundance: -; v_gene: TRBV6-5; CDR3aa: CASSLNGASEAFF; CDR3nt: TGTGCCAGCAGCCTAAATGGGGCTTCTGAAGCTTTCTTT
j_gene: TRBJ2-7; d_gene: TRBD1; abundance: -; v_gene: TRBV6-6; CDR3aa: CASTDSGTGLFGEQYF; CDR3nt: TGTGCCAGCACCGATTCAGGGACAGGCCTTTTTGGGGAGCAGTACTTC
j_gene: TRBJ2-1; d_gene: TRBD2; abundance: -; v_gene: TRBV6-6; CDR3aa: CASSFPLAGGSNEQFF; CDR3nt: TGTGCCAGCAGTTTCCCACTAGCGGGGGGTTCCAATGAGCAGTTCTTC
j_gene: TRBJ2-3; d_gene: TRBD2; abundance: once; v_gene: TRBV9; CDR3aa: CASSGPGGGMTDTQYF; CDR3nt: TGTGCCAGCAGCGGCCCGGGGGGAGGGATGACAGATACGCAGTATTTT
j_gene: TRBJ1-1; d_gene: TRBD1; abundance: few; v_gene: TRBV19; CDR3aa: CASSPDRGRYTEAFF; CDR3nt: TGTGCCAGTAGCCCTGACAGGGGTCGATACACTGAAGCTTTCTTT
j_gene: TRBJ2-3; d_gene: -; abundance: -; v_gene: TRBV5-1; CDR3aa: CASSRDSGDTQYF; CDR3nt: TGCGCCAGCAGCCGGGACTCCGGGGATACGCAGTATTTT
j_gene: TRBJ1-1; d_gene: -; abundance: -; v_gene: TRBV7-2; CDR3aa: CASSYSPGFRRTEAFF; CDR3nt: TGTGCCAGCAGCTACAGCCCCGGTTTCAGGCGAACTGAAGCTTTCTTT
j_gene: TRBJ2-4; d_gene: -; abundance: -; v_gene: TRBV30; CDR3aa: CAWSWWGRNIQYF; CDR3nt: TGTGCCTGGAGTTGGTGGGGCCGAAACATTCAGTACTTC